The rows below give T cell receptor beta chains drawn from one sample of a study of blood T cell repertoires in COVID-19. The repertoire was sequenced with immunoSEQ multiplex PCR; TCRdb's copy has only in-frame clones and lacks some. The sample lists 110,000 to 150,000 clones, around 79% occurring once. Material for sequencing was peripheral blood. Receptors were obtained from a man in his sixties with acute or convalescent COVID-19. CDR3s include the opening cysteine and the closing phenylalanine or tryptophan. The D gene is left open where the match is weak. Size is stated for part of the rows, as once, few or many counts, or as a class when the clone is expanded.

V gene	J gene	clone size	D gene	CDR3 protein	CDR3 DNA
TRBV5-1	TRBJ2-3	.	TRBD2	CASSFGLAGPTDTQYF	TGCGCCAGCAGCTTCGGTCTAGCGGGACCCACAGATACGCAGTATTTT
TRBV5-1	TRBJ2-5	.	TRBD2	CASSKGPTGGEETQYF	TGCGCCAGCTCGAAGGGCCCCACGGGGGGGGAAGAGACCCAGTACTTC
TRBV4-2	TRBJ2-2	.	TRBD1	CASSQARGTGGGGELFF	TGTGCCAGCAGCCAAGCGCGAGGGACAGGAGGCGGCGGGGAGCTGTTTTTT
TRBV5-1	TRBJ1-6	once	TRBD1	CASSVSGTANNSPLHF	TGCGCCAGCAGCGTCTCCGGGACAGCTAATAATTCACCCCTCCACTTT
TRBV19	TRBJ1-3	few	.	CASSIQGSAGNTIYF	TGTGCCAGTAGTATTCAGGGGAGCGCTGGAAACACCATATATTTT
TRBV3-1/TRBV3-2	TRBJ1-2	few	.	CASSLGQNYGYTF	TGTGCCAGCAGCCTTGGACAGAACTATGGCTACACCTTC
TRBV25-1	TRBJ1-6	.	TRBD1	CASSAGTGGFDPLHF	TGTGCCAGCAGTGCGGGGACAGGGGGGTTCGATCCCCTCCACTTT
TRBV19	TRBJ2-1	.	TRBD2	CASSISWTSGYNEQFF	TGTGCCAGTAGTATAAGTTGGACTAGCGGTTACAATGAGCAGTTCTTC
TRBV10-3	TRBJ1-3	once	TRBD1	CAIREDRHSGNTIYF	TGTGCCATCAGAGAGGACAGGCACTCTGGAAACACCATATATTTT
TRBV5-4	TRBJ1-4	.	.	CASAAGNEKLFF	TGTGCCAGCGCGGCAGGGAATGAAAAACTGTTTTTT
TRBV7-9	TRBJ2-4	.	.	CASSLGTGPWGHIQYF	TGTGCCAGCAGCTTAGGTACGGGACCCTGGGGGCACATTCAGTACTTC
TRBV3-1/TRBV3-2	TRBJ2-2	.	TRBD2	CASSQEALAGGPNTGELFF	TGTGCCAGCAGCCAAGAGGCGTTAGCGGGAGGGCCAAACACCGGGGAGCTGTTTTTT
TRBV18	TRBJ2-2	.	TRBD1	CASSPGQGHTGELFF	TGTGCCAGCTCACCAGGACAGGGGCACACCGGGGAGCTGTTTTTT
TRBV5-4	TRBJ2-5	few	.	CASSPLIGNQETQYF	TGTGCCAGCAGCCCCCTCATCGGGAACCAAGAGACCCAGTACTTC
TRBV19	TRBJ2-7	.	.	CASSPPGRSSYEQYF	TGTGCCAGTAGCCCTCCGGGAAGGAGTAGCTACGAGCAGTACTTC
TRBV6-6	TRBJ2-5	once	.	CASRLGRTSETQYF	TGTGCCAGCAGGCTCGGGCGGACATCCGAGACCCAGTACTTC
TRBV24-1	TRBJ1-2	.	TRBD1	CATSEPTGNYGYTF	TGTGCCACCAGTGAGCCGACAGGGAACTATGGCTACACCTTC
TRBV18	TRBJ2-5	.	TRBD2	CASSRGLQETQYF	TGTGCCAGCTCGCGGGGACTACAAGAGACCCAGTACTTC
TRBV24-1	TRBJ2-3	.	TRBD1	CATGTGGASDTQYF	TGTGCCACAGGGACAGGGGGTGCATCAGATACGCAGTATTTT
TRBV7-9	TRBJ1-4	few	.	CASSEGVPGLPEKLFF	TGTGCCAGCAGCGAAGGCGTCCCGGGACTGCCTGAAAAACTGTTTTTT
TRBV9	TRBJ1-1	.	TRBD1	CASSVQQGADGTEAFF	TGTGCCAGCAGCGTCCAACAGGGGGCGGATGGCACTGAAGCTTTCTTT
TRBV13	TRBJ1-1	.	TRBD1	CASSLLLTGDTEAFF	TGTGCCAGCAGCTTACTTCTGACAGGGGACACTGAAGCTTTCTTT
TRBV12-3/TRBV12-4	TRBJ1-4	.	.	CASRDSPNEKLFF	TGTGCCAGCAGGGACAGCCCTAATGAAAAACTGTTTTTT
TRBV2	TRBJ1-5	.	TRBD1	CASSDKRTGTQPQHF	TGTGCCAGCAGTGATAAGAGGACAGGGACCCAGCCCCAGCATTTT
TRBV18	TRBJ1-4	.	.	CASSPAQEGEKLFF	TGTGCCAGCTCACCTGCCCAGGAGGGGGAAAAACTGTTTTTT
TRBV23-1	TRBJ1-3	.	.	CASQVTDSGNTIYF	TGCGCCAGTCAAGTGACAGACTCTGGAAACACCATATATTTT
TRBV6-2/TRBV6-3	TRBJ1-3	.	.	CASSSGISGNTIYF	TGTGCCAGCAGCTCCGGGATCTCTGGAAACACCATATATTTT
TRBV7-8	TRBJ2-2	.	TRBD2	CASSLTGTSGTANTGELFF	TGTGCCAGCAGCCTTACCGGGACTAGCGGGACCGCGAACACCGGGGAGCTGTTTTTT
TRBV6-4	TRBJ2-1	few	TRBD2	CASSEVAGTYNEQFF	TGTGCCAGCAGTGAGGTAGCGGGTACCTACAATGAGCAGTTCTTC
TRBV10-2	TRBJ2-7	.	TRBD2	CASRSGLAGEEQYF	TGCGCCAGCAGATCGGGACTAGCGGGCGAGGAGCAGTACTTC
TRBV7-3	TRBJ2-1	.	TRBD2	CASGQGTSYNEQFF	TGTGCCAGCGGACAAGGGACTAGCTACAATGAGCAGTTCTTC
TRBV29-1	TRBJ2-7	.	TRBD2	CSVSSGRAPQQYF	TGCAGCGTTTCTAGCGGGAGGGCTCCCCAGCAGTACTTC
TRBV19	TRBJ2-7	many	.	CASSFGASSAYEQYF	TGTGCCAGTAGTTTTGGAGCTAGTTCCGCCTACGAGCAGTACTTC
TRBV2	TRBJ2-1	.	.	CASSRLSSYNEQFF	TGTGCCAGCAGTAGACTAAGCTCCTACAATGAGCAGTTCTTC
TRBV6-5	TRBJ2-1	.	.	CASSYSIITNEQFF	TGTGCCAGCAGTTACTCGATTATTACTAATGAGCAGTTCTTC
TRBV5-4	TRBJ1-1	.	.	CASSHPGTSPEKAFF	TGTGCCAGCAGCCATCCCGGGACAAGTCCTGAGAAAGCTTTCTTT
TRBV4-1	TRBJ1-2	few	TRBD1	CASSQEGQGEGYTF	TGCGCCAGCAGCCAAGAGGGACAGGGGGAAGGCTACACCTTC
TRBV5-5	TRBJ2-2	.	TRBD2	CASSGLAGGHTGELFF	TGTGCCAGCAGCGGACTAGCGGGAGGGCACACCGGGGAGCTGTTTTTT
TRBV7-9	TRBJ2-4	.	TRBD2	CASSLARRGENIQYF	TGTGCCAGCAGCTTAGCCCGACGGGGGGAAAACATTCAGTACTTC
TRBV28	TRBJ2-1	.	TRBD1	CASKSPRQGAVEQFF	TGTGCCAGCAAGTCTCCGAGACAGGGGGCTGTTGAGCAGTTCTTC
TRBV4-3	TRBJ2-7	few	.	CASSQEASSYEQYF	TGCGCCAGCAGCCAAGAAGCTAGCTCCTACGAGCAGTACTTC